These T cell receptor beta chains were read from a single sample in a study of blood T cell repertoires in COVID-19. The table came from immunoSEQ multiplex PCR; TCRdb's copy has only in-frame clones and leaves some out. The data contain about 55,000 clones, roughly four fifths of them singletons. What was sequenced was peripheral blood. All receptors derive from a human donor in a cohort sampled during active COVID-19. Both conserved end residues are part of each CDR3. The order of the fields is V gene, J gene, CDR3 protein.

TRBV3-1/TRBV3-2	TRBJ2-5	CASSLHRDLQETQYF
TRBV7-9	TRBJ2-2	CASSGDRADGELFF
TRBV7-3	TRBJ1-1	CASSLSGQGKAFF
TRBV24-1	TRBJ2-2	CATSDRGGTNTGELFF
TRBV14	TRBJ1-2	CASSHLLTSSGYTF
TRBV5-1	TRBJ2-7	CASSLVLQGTYEQYF
TRBV2	TRBJ1-5	CASSQDRNQPQHF
TRBV6-6	TRBJ2-1	CASSYEGYNEQFF
TRBV6-2/TRBV6-3	TRBJ2-1	CASSYSRDRGYEQFF
TRBV11-2	TRBJ2-7	CASSLQGESSYEQYF
TRBV11-2	TRBJ2-5	CASSEVWGSQETQYF
TRBV7-9	TRBJ2-7	CASSFYPTGRTVEQYF
TRBV7-9	TRBJ2-6	CASSVTGSGANVLTF
TRBV6-5	TRBJ1-1	CASSYSWGLNTEAFF
TRBV7-9	TRBJ2-1	CASSLVGSGDLLF
TRBV27	TRBJ2-2	CASSPRTVHGELFF
TRBV7-8	TRBJ2-1	CASISSGGADGEQFF
TRBV5-6	TRBJ2-7	CASSLSGGRDYEQYF
TRBV12-2	TRBJ2-7	CASRLSSLFLGTKSLGYEQYF
TRBV7-2	TRBJ1-1	CASSLAIENTEAFF
TRBV10-2	TRBJ2-7	CATSRQGYYEQYF
TRBV5-1	TRBJ2-3	CASRIGGAGVGSDTQYF
TRBV7-2	TRBJ2-3	CASSFKGGPSTDTQYF
TRBV5-1	TRBJ2-5	CASRLAGATETQYF
TRBV3-1/TRBV3-2	TRBJ1-2	CASSPRDRVDGYTF
TRBV7-2	TRBJ2-5	CASSPLRLAGETQYF
TRBV3-1/TRBV3-2	TRBJ2-2	CASSRGLERTGELFF
TRBV9	TRBJ1-5	CASSGRVNEPQHF
TRBV12-3/TRBV12-4	TRBJ2-2	CASSLMGGGELFF
TRBV7-3	TRBJ2-3	CASSLIQGEDTQYF
TRBV6-5	TRBJ1-5	CASTAGGGGNQPQHF